Sequencing of this T cell receptor (beta chain) was carried out in a study of CD8+ T cells in alopecia areata. Noted treatment: oral pan-JAK inhibitor, 5-10 mg twice daily. Extracted RNA was reverse transcribed, and the resulting cDNA served as sequencing template. Some clones are missing from TCRdb's copy, which holds only in-frame ones; the method was immunoSEQ multiplex PCR. The repertoire holds around 290,000 clones, with 58% as singletons. Germline V gene lookup returns CDR1 GTSNPN and CDR2 SVGIG (reference sequence). The V segment lost 3 bases and the J segment 4 bases; nucleotides outside the gene matches: 10. The CDR3 loop spans 17 amino acids.

This material consisted of CD4+ T cells sorted from blood, taken at week 24, from a patient treated with tofacitinib. V gene TRBV30 combines with J gene TRBJ1-6, with 9 bases lining up with TRBD1. This clonotype was obtained from a human donor with alopecia areata. The CDR3 spells CAWRAFGTGLYNSPLHF. DNA of the CDR3: TGTGCCTGGAGGGCTTTTGGGACAGGGCTTTATAATTCACCCCTCCACTTT. Full variable domain (missing parts from reference TRBV30 and TRBJ1-6): SQTIHQWPATLVQPVGSPLSLECTVEGTSNPNLYWYRQAAGRGLQLLFYSVGIGQISSEVPQNLSASRPQDRQFILSSKKLLLSDSGFYLCAWRAFGTGLYNSPLHFGNGTRLTVT.